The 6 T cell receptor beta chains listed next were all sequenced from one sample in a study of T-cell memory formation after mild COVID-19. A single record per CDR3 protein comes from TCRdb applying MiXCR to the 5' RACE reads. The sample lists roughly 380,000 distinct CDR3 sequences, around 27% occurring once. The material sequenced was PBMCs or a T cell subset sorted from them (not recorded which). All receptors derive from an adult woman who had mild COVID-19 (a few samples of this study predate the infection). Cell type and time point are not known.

The CDR3 reads CASSLGHRNTIYF. CDR3 coding DNA: TGTGCCAGCAGTCTGGGACATCGAAACACCATATATTTT. The J gene is TRBJ1-3, the V gene TRBV28; possibly TRBD1 for D (6 bases). V gave up 5 bases and J gave up 5 bases, with 10 bases separating them. This CDR3 is 13 amino acids long. Germline CDR1 MDHEN, CDR2 SYDVKM.

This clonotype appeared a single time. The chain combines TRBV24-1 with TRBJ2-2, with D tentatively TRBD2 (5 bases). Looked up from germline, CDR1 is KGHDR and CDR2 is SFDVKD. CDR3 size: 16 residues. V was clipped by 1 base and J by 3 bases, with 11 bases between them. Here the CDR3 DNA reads TGTGCCACCAGTGATTTTAGAGGGTTGCACACCGGGGAGCTGTTTTTT. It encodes CATSDFRGLHTGELFF.

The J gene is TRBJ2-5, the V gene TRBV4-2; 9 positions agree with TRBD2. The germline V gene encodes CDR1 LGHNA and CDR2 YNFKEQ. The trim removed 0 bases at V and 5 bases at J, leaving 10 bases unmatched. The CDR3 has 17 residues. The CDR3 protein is CASSQDGRGRAGETQYF. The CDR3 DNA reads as TGTGCCAGCAGCCAAGATGGGCGCGGGAGGGCCGGGGAGACCCAGTACTTC.

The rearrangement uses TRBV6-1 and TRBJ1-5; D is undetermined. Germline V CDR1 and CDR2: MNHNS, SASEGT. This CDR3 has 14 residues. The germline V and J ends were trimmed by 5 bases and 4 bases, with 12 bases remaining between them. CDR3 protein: CASSSVGGNQPQHF. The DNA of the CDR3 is TGTGCCAGCAGTTCCGTGGGCGGTAATCAGCCCCAGCATTTT.

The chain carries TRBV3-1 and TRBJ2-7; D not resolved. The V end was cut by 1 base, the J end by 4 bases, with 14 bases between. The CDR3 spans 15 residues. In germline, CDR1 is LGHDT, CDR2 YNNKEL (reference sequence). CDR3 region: CASSQGSPSVYEQYF. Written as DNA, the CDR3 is TGTGCCAGCAGCCAAGGAAGCCCTTCCGTTTACGAGCAGTACTTC.

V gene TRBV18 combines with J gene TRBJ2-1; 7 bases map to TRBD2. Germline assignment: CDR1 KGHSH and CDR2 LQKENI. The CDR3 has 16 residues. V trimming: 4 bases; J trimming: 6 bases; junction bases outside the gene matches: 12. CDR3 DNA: TGTGCCAGCTCACAACCGGGGAGGGAGGGCCTCAATGAGCAGTTCTTC. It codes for CASSQPGREGLNEQFF. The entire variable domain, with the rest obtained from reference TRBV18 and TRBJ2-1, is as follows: NAGVMQNPRHLVRRRGQEARLRCSPMKGHSHVYWYRQLPEEGLKFMVYLQKENIIDESGMPKERFSAEFPKEGPSILRIQQVVRGDSAAYFCASSQPGREGLNEQFFGPGTRLTVL.